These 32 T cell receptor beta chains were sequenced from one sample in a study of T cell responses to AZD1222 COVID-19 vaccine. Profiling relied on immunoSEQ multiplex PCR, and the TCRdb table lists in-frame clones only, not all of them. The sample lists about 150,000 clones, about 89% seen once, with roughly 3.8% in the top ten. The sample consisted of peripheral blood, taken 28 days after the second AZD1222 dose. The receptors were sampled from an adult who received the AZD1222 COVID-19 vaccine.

The CDR3 region is CASSPSRAQGVEAFF. CDR3 DNA: TGTGCCAGCAGCCCCAGCCGGGCGCAGGGGGTTGAAGCTTTCTTT. The chain couples TRBV11-2 to TRBJ1-1, with 7 positions matching TRBD1. The CDR3 runs to 15 residues. With V trimmed by 5 bases and J by 7 bases, 13 bases remained unmatched. Germline V lookup: CDR1 SGHAT, CDR2 FQNNGV.

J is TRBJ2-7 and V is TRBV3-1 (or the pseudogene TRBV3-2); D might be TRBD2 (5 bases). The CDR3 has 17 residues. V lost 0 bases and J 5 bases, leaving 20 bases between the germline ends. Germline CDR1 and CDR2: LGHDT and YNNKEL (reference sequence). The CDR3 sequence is CASSQDAAKSSRDEQYF. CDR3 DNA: TGTGCCAGCAGCCAAGACGCTGCAAAGAGTTCGCGGGACGAGCAGTACTTC.

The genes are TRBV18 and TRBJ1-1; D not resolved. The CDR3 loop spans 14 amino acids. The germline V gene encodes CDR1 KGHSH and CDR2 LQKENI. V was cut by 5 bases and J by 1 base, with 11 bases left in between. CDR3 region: CASSMKGSNTEAFF. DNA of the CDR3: TGTGCCAGCTCAATGAAGGGATCGAACACTGAAGCTTTCTTT.

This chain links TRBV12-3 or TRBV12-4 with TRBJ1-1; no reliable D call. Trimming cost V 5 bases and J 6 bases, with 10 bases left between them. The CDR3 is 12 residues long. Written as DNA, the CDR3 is TGTGCCAGCAGTCAGGTGAGGGCTGAAGCTTTCTTT. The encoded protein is CASSQVRAEAFF.

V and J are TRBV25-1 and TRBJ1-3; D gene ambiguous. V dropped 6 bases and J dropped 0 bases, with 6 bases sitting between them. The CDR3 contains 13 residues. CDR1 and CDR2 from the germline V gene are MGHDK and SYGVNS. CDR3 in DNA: TGTGCCAGCAGGGGCCACTCTGGAAACACCATATATTTT. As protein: CASRGHSGNTIYF.

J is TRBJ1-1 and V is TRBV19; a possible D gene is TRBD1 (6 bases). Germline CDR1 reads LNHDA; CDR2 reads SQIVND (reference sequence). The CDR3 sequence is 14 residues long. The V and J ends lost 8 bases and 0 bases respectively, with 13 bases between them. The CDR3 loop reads CASVKGGMNTEAFF. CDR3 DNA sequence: TGTGCCAGTGTCAAAGGGGGGATGAACACTGAAGCTTTCTTT.

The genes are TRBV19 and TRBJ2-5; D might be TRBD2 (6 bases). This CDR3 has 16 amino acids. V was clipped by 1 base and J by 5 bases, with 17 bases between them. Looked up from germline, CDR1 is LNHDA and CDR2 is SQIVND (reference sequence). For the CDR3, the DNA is TGTGCCAGTAGTATAGGTCTACTAGCAAGAAGGGAGACCCAGTACTTC. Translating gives CASSIGLLARRETQYF.

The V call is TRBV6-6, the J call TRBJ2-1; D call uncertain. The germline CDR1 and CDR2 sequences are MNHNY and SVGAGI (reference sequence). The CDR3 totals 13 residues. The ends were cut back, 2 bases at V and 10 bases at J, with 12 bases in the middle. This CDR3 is CASSYLASNEQFF. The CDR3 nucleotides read TGTGCCAGCAGTTACCTGGCTTCGAACGAGCAGTTCTTC.

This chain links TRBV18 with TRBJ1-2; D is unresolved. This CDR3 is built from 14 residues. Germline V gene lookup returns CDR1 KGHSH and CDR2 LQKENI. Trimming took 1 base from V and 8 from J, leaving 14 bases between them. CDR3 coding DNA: TGTGCCAGCTCACCACTGCAAGGACCTGACGGCTACACCTTC. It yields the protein CASSPLQGPDGYTF. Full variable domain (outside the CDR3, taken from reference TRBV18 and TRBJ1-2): NAGVMQNPRHLVRRRGQEARLRCSPMKGHSHVYWYRQLPEEGLKFMVYLQKENIIDESGMPKERFSAEFPKEGPSILRIQQVVRGDSAAYFCASSPLQGPDGYTFGSGTRLTVV.

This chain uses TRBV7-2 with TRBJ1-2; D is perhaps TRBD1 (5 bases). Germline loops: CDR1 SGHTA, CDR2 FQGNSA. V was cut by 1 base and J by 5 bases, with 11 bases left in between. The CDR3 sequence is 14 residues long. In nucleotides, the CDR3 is TGTGCCAGCAGCTTAGAAACAGGACGTTATGGCTACACCTTC. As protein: CASSLETGRYGYTF. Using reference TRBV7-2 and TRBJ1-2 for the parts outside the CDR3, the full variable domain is GAGVSQSPSNKVTEKGKDVELRCDPISGHTALYWYRQSLGQGLEFLIYFQGNSAPDKSGLPSDRFSAERTGGSVSTLTIQRTQQEDSAVYLCASSLETGRYGYTFGSGTRLTVV.

The CDR3 protein is CASSSDRARTEAFF. The CDR3 nucleotides are TGTGCCAGCAGCTCCGACAGGGCCCGCACTGAAGCTTTCTTT. This chain connects TRBV11-3 to TRBJ1-1; 7 bases line up with TRBD1. CDR1 and CDR2 (germline): SGHNT, YENEEA. There are 14 residues in the CDR3. V gave up 4 bases and J gave up 4 bases; unmatched junction bases: 6.

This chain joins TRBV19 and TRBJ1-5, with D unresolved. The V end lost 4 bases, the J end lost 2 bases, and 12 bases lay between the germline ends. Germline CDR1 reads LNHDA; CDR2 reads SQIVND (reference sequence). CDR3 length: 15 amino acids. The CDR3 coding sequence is TGTGCCAGTAGTAAGTCCACGGGAGGCAATCAGCCCCAGCATTTT. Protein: CASSKSTGGNQPQHF. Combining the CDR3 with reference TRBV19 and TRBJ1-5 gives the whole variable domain DGGITQSPKYLFRKEGQNVTLSCEQNLNHDAMYWYRQDPGQGLRLIYYSQIVNDFQKGDIAEGYSVSREKKESFPLTVTSAQKNPTAFYLCASSKSTGGNQPQHFGDGTRLSIL.

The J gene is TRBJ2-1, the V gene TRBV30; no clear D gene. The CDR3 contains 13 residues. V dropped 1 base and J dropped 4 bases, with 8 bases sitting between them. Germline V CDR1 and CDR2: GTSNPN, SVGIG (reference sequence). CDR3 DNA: TGTGCCTGGAGTGGATCCGGATACAATGAGCAGTTCTTC. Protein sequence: CAWSGSGYNEQFF.

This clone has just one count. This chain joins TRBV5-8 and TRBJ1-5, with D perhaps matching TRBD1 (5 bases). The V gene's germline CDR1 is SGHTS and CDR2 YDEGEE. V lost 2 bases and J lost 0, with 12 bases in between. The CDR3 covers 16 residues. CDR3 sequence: CASSFAGGVSNQPQHF. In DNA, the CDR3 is TGTGCCAGCAGCTTCGCTGGGGGGGTTAGCAATCAGCCCCAGCATTTT.

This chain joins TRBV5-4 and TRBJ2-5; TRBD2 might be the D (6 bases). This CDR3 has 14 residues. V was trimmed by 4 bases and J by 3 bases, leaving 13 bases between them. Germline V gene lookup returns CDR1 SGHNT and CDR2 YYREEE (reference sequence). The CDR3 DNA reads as TGTGCCAGCAGCCCGGACTATAGGGAAGAGACCCAGTACTTC. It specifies CASSPDYREETQYF. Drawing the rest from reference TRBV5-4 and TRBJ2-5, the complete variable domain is ETGVTQSPTHLIKTRGQQVTLRCSSQSGHNTVSWYQQALGQGPQFIFQYYREEENGRGNFPPRFSGLQFPNYSSELNVNALELDDSALYLCASSPDYREETQYFGPGTRLLVL.

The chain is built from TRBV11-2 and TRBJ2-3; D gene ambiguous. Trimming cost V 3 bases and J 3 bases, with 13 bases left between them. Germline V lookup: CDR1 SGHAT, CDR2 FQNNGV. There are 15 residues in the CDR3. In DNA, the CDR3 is TGTGCCAGCAGCTTGAGGTCGCTAGGGACAGATACGCAGTATTTT. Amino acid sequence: CASSLRSLGTDTQYF.

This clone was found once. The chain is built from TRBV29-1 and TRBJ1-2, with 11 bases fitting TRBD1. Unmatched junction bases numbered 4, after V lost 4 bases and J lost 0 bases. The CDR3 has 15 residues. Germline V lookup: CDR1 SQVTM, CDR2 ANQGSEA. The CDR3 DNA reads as TGCAGCGTTGCGGGACAGGGGGGGACTAACTATGGCTACACCTTC. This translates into CSVAGQGGTNYGYTF. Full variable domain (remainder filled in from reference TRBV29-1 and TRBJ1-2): SAVISQKPSRDICQRGTSLTIQCQVDSQVTMMFWYRQQPGQSLTLIATANQGSEATYESGFVIDKFPISRPNLTFSTLTVSNMSPEDSSIYLCSVAGQGGTNYGYTFGSGTRLTVV.

The CDR3 here is CASSPGTSGGYNEQFF. In nucleotides, the CDR3 is TGTGCCAGCAGCCCAGGGACTAGCGGGGGGTACAATGAGCAGTTCTTC. V and J are TRBV27 and TRBJ2-1, with 15 positions matching TRBD2. The CDR3 extends over 16 amino acids. Losses at the gene ends were 6 bases for V and 4 bases for J; bases not matched to a gene: 4. Looked up from germline, CDR1 is MNHEY and CDR2 is SMNVEV (reference sequence).

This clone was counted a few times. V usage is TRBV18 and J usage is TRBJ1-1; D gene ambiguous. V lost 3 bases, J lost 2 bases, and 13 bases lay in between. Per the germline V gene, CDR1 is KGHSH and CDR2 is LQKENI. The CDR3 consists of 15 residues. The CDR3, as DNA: TGTGCCAGCTCACCCCTCCTCGGTTTAAACACTGAAGCTTTCTTT. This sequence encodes CASSPLLGLNTEAFF.

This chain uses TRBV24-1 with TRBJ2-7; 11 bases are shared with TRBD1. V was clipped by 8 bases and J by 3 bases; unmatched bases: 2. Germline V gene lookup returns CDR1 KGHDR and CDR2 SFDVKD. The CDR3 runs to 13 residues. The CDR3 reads CATTGTGGYEQYF. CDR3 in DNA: TGTGCCACCACCGGGACAGGGGGCTACGAGCAGTACTTC.

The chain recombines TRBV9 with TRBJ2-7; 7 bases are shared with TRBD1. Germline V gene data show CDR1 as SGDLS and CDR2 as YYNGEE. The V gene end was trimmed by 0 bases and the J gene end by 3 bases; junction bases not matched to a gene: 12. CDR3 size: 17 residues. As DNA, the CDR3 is TGTGCCAGCAGCGTAGGTCCTTACAGGGGTCCCCTCTACGAGCAGTACTTC. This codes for CASSVGPYRGPLYEQYF.

CDR3: CSVETGDKNIQYF. The CDR3 region has the DNA TGCAGCGTAGAGACAGGGGACAAAAACATTCAGTACTTC. V is TRBV29-1 and J is TRBJ2-4; 8 nucleotides align to TRBD1. The germline gives CDR1 SQVTM, CDR2 ANQGSEA. The V gene end was trimmed by 6 bases and the J gene end by 3 bases; junction bases not matched to a gene: 4. The CDR3 runs 13 residues.

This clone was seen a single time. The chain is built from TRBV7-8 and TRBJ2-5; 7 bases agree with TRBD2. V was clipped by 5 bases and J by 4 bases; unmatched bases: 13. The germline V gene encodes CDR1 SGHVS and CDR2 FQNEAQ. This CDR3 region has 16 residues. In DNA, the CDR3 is TGTGCCAGCAGCCTAGGCCTAGCGGCAGGAGCAGAGACCCAGTACTTC. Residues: CASSLGLAAGAETQYF.

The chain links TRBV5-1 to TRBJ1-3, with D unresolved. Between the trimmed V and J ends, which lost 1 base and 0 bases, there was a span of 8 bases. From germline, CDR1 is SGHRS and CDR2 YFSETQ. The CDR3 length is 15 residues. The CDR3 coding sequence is TGCGCCAGCAGCTTGCTTCCCTACTCTGGAAACACCATATATTTT. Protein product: CASSLLPYSGNTIYF. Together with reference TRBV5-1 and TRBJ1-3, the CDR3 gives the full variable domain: KAGVTQTPRYLIKTRGQQVTLSCSPISGHRSVSWYQQTPGQGLQFLFEYFSETQRNKGNFPGRFSGRQFSNSRSEMNVSTLELGDSALYLCASSLLPYSGNTIYFGEGSWLTVV.

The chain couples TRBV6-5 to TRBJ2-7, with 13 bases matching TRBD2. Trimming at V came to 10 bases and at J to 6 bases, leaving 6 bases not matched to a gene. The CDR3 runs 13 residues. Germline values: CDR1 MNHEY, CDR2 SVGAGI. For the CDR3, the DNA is TGTGCCACCGGACTAGCGGGAGCGCGCGAGCAGTACTTC. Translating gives CATGLAGAREQYF.

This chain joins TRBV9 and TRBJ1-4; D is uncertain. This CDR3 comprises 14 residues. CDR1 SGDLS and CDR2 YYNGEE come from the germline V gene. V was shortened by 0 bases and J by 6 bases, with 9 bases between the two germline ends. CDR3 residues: CASSVGGSHEKLFF. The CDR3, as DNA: TGTGCCAGCAGCGTAGGAGGGTCCCATGAAAAACTGTTTTTT.

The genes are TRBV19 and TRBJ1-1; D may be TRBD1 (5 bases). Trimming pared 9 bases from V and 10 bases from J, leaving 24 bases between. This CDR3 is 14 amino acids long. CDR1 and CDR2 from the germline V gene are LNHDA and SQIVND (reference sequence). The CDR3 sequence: CASKTTHAGHLAFF. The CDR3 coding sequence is TGTGCCAGCAAAACTACCCACGCGGGGCATCTAGCTTTCTTT.

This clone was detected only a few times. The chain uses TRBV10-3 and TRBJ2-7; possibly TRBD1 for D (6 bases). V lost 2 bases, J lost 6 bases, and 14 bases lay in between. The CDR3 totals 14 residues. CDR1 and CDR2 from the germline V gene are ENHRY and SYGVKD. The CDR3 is CAISEGQPTFEQYF. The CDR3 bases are TGTGCCATCAGTGAGGGACAGCCAACTTTCGAGCAGTACTTC.

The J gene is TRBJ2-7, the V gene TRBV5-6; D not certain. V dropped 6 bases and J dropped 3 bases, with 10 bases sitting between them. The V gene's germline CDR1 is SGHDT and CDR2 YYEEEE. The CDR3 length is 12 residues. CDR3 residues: CASTFQFYEQYF. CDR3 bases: TGTGCCAGCACCTTTCAGTTCTACGAGCAGTACTTC.

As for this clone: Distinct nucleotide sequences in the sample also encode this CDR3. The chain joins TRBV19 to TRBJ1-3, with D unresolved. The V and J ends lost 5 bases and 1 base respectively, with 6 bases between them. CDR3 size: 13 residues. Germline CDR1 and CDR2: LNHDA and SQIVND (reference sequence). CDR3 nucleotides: TGTGCCAGTAGTTTGGTGTCTGGAAACACCATATATTTT. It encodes CASSLVSGNTIYF.

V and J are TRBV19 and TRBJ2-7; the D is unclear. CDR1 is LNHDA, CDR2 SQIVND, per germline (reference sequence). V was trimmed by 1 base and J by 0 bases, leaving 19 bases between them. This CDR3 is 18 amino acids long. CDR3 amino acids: CASSIAANLLHSSYEQYF. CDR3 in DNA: TGTGCCAGTAGTATAGCGGCGAACTTACTACATAGCTCCTACGAGCAGTACTTC. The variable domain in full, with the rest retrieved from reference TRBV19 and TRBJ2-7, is DGGITQSPKYLFRKEGQNVTLSCEQNLNHDAMYWYRQDPGQGLRLIYYSQIVNDFQKGDIAEGYSVSREKKESFPLTVTSAQKNPTAFYLCASSIAANLLHSSYEQYFGPGTRLTVT.

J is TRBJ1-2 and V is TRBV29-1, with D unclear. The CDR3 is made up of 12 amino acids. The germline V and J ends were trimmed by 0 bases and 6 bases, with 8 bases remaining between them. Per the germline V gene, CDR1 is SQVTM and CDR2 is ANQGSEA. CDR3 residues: CSVEEGRNGYTF. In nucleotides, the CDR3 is TGCAGCGTTGAAGAAGGAAGGAATGGCTACACCTTC.